These 12 T cell receptor beta chains were all obtained from the same sample, sequenced in a study of regulatory T cells in long-lasting Graves disease. Time point of the sample: persistent/refractory GD, antithyroid drugs over 5 years with positive TRAb. RNA from PBMCs was the source of the TCR library. Researchers made TCR beta libraries by using iRepertoire HTBI primers and running Arm-PCR on CDR3 regions. One entry per CDR3 protein results from TCRdb running MiXCR on the multiplex PCR reads. The sample lists approximately 350,000 distinct CDR3 sequences; roughly 20% were seen once. Source: peripheral blood mononuclear cells (PBMCs), taken when the disease was refractory, from a patient treated with antithyroid drugs. These receptors were taken from a woman between 40 and 50 years old with Graves disease.

This clonotype occurred a few times. V and J are TRBV7-9 and TRBJ1-5; TRBD1 matches at 7 bases. Germline V lookup: CDR1 SEHNR, CDR2 FQNEAQ (reference sequence). The V and J ends lost 2 bases and 7 bases, in that order; junction bases with no gene match: 8. The CDR3 is 15 amino acids. In DNA, the CDR3 is TGTGCCAGCAGCTTAACAGGGGCCGGTATACAGCCCCAGCATTTT. Translation gives CASSLTGAGIQPQHF.

The chain is built from TRBV3-1 and TRBJ2-3; TRBD2 agrees at 9 bases. The CDR3 has 16 amino acids. V dropped 4 bases and J dropped 3; count of bases not matched to a gene: 8. CDR1 and CDR2 from the germline V gene are LGHDT and YNNKEL (reference sequence). CDR3 DNA sequence: TGTGCCAGCAGCCCCCGTGGACTAGCGTATACAGATACGCAGTATTTT. The encoded protein is CASSPRGLAYTDTQYF.

This chain links TRBV20-1 with TRBJ2-6; D gene ambiguous. The length of the CDR3 is 14 residues. The ends were cut back, 3 bases at V and 2 bases at J, with 8 bases in the middle. CDR1 and CDR2 from the germline V gene are DFQATT and SNEGSKA (reference sequence). CDR3 DNA sequence: TGCAGTGCTAGGGGAAGGGCTGGGGCCAACGTCCTGACTTTC. This sequence encodes CSARGRAGANVLTF.

Many counts were recorded for this clonotype. The genes are TRBV28 and TRBJ1-5, with D uncertain. Germline V gives CDR1 MDHEN, CDR2 SYDVKM. The CDR3 runs to 14 residues. The germline V and J ends were trimmed by 3 bases and 0 bases, with 6 bases remaining between them. The CDR3 nucleotides read TGTGCCAGCAGTTTTTTATATAGCAATCAGCCCCAGCATTTT. Residues: CASSFLYSNQPQHF.

This chain uses TRBV12-3 or TRBV12-4 with TRBJ2-7; 9 positions match TRBD2. The CDR3 covers 14 residues. With 6 bases clipped from V and 5 bases from J, the junction kept 8 bases outside the gene matches. The CDR3 spells CASRPRREGHEQYF. The CDR3 DNA is TGTGCCAGCAGACCCCGGCGGGAGGGCCACGAGCAGTACTTC.

The chain joins TRBV28 to TRBJ2-5; 11 bases agree with TRBD2. The J call may be faulty, since TRBJ2-1 better matches the DNA end. Germline V gene data show CDR1 as MDHEN and CDR2 as SYDVKM. The CDR3 consists of 15 residues. CDR3 region: CASRRTSGGYNEQFF. The DNA for the CDR3 is TGTGCCAGCAGGCGTACTAGCGGGGGTTACAATGAGCAGTTCTTC.

To note about this clonotype: Being one base from a much bigger clone, this may be a read error. This chain joins TRBV7-2 and TRBJ2-7; tentative D call: TRBD1 (5 bases). This CDR3 comprises 14 residues. With 1 base removed from V and 3 bases from J, the gap between germline ends came to 10 bases. Per the germline V gene, CDR1 is SGHTA and CDR2 is FQGNSA. Here the CDR3 DNA reads TGTGCCAGCAGCTTAGATTGGACACTCTACGAGCAGTACTTC. It specifies CASSLDWTLYEQYF.

This clonotype turned up a few times. The chain recombines TRBV11-2 with TRBJ2-7; TRBD1 aligns across 7 bases. CDR3 length: 17 amino acids. The J segment lost 9 bases and the V segment lost 0 bases, leaving 17 bases of the junction unmatched. Germline V gene lookup returns CDR1 SGHAT and CDR2 FQNNGV. The chain's CDR3 is CASSLEVGGNPYTPQYF. The CDR3 region has the DNA TGTGCCAGCAGCTTAGAAGTAGGGGGCAATCCCTATACACCGCAGTACTTC.

The V gene is TRBV6-1, the J gene TRBJ1-2, with a tentative D call TRBD1 (6 bases). CDR1 is MNHNS and CDR2 is SASEGT in the germline V gene. The CDR3 sequence is 14 residues long. The germline V and J ends were trimmed by 5 bases and 0 bases, with 10 bases remaining between them. The CDR3: CASSRDITNYGYTF. CDR3 bases: TGTGCCAGCAGTCGGGACATAACTAACTATGGCTACACCTTC.

In this sample, this clonotype turned up a few times. V usage is TRBV27 and J usage is TRBJ2-3; 10 nucleotides align to TRBD2. The CDR3 extends over 19 amino acids. Per germline, CDR1 MNHEY and CDR2 SMNVEV (reference sequence). The trim removed 8 bases at V and 1 base at J, leaving 18 bases unmatched. The CDR3 DNA follows: TGTGCCAGCTCCACCTTTCCAGCGGGAGGGAGATATGGCACAGATACGCAGTATTTT. The encoded protein is CASSTFPAGGRYGTDTQYF.

This clonotype was seen many times. This chain links TRBV6-2 or TRBV6-3 with TRBJ1-2, with 7 positions matching TRBD1. The CDR3 length is 14 residues. Germline V gives CDR1 MNHEY, CDR2 SVGEGT. After removal of 0 bases from V and 6 bases from J, the junction contained 4 bases not matched to a gene. For the CDR3, the DNA is TGTGCCAGCAGTTACTCGAGGGGGCAGAATGGCTACACCTTC. Protein sequence: CASSYSRGQNGYTF.

The chain employs TRBV24-1 and TRBJ2-1, with D hard to call. This CDR3 is built from 12 residues. The V gene's germline CDR1 is KGHDR and CDR2 SFDVKD. V lost 5 bases to trimming and J lost 4 bases, with 5 bases between them. In DNA form, the CDR3 reads TGTGCCACCAGTGTCGGGTACAATGAGCAGTTCTTC. Translation: CATSVGYNEQFF.